Listed below are T cell receptor beta chains from one sample, sequenced in a study of blood T cell repertoires in COVID-19. Sequencing used immunoSEQ multiplex PCR; TCRdb keeps in-frame clones, though not all of them. Here the sample spans around 230,000 clones, approximately 82% being singletons. What was sequenced was peripheral blood. These TCRs come from a man aged 40-49 years who had recovered from COVID-19. CDR3s include the opening cysteine and the closing phenylalanine or tryptophan.

j_call v_call cdr3_aa
TRBJ1-1 TRBV19 CASSLEGGYLGTEAFF
TRBJ2-1 TRBV18 CASSPPGLAGSNEQFF
TRBJ1-2 TRBV15 CATSRDRAGPTLDYGYTF
TRBJ1-1 TRBV29-1 CSVSGGTEAFF
TRBJ2-1 TRBV7-2 CASSLVAGVSYNEQFF
TRBJ2-3 TRBV10-3 CATGQTSTDTQYF
TRBJ1-4 TRBV18 CASSPGREKLFF
TRBJ2-7 TRBV7-2 CASSPRGTGGVHEQYF
TRBJ2-7 TRBV18 CASSVQGGVDEQYF
TRBJ1-1 TRBV11-3 CASSPGQNTEAFF
TRBJ2-7 TRBV24-1 CATRWTGVAYEQYF
TRBJ1-3 TRBV3-1/TRBV3-2 CASSQDRSGNTIYF
TRBJ2-1 TRBV7-2 CASIYLAGINEQFF
TRBJ1-4 TRBV4-1 CASSQAGTGATKLFF
TRBJ1-2 TRBV6-5 CASSLRTGQGYTF
TRBJ2-2 TRBV19 CASSGTGGGAGELFF
TRBJ2-2 TRBV10-1 CASSDSGVHPNTGELFF
TRBJ2-7 TRBV24-1 CAGRRQIKTYEQYF
TRBJ1-6 TRBV27 CASSLSLSNSPLHF
TRBJ2-3 TRBV2 CASAGIAGGPGNTDTQYF
TRBJ1-5 TRBV19 CASIGGRAAQPQHF
TRBJ2-1 TRBV11-3 CASSLDSTRGGRNEQFF
TRBJ2-7 TRBV7-2 CASSLRDRGYEQYF
TRBJ1-3 TRBV10-3 CAIRGQGGNTIYF
TRBJ1-1 TRBV28 CASSLAGVTEAFF